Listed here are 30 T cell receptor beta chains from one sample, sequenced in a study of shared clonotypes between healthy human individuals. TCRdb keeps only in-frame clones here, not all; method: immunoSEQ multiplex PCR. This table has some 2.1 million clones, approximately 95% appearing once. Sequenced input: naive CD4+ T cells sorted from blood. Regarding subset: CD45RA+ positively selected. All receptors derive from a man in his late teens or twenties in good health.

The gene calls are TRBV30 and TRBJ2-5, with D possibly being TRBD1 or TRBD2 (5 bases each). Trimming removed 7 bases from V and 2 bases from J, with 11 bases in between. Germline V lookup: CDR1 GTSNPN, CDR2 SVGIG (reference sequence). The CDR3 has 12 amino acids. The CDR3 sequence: CALGRPQETQYF. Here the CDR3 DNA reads TGTGCCTTGGGACGGCCGCAAGAGACCCAGTACTTC.

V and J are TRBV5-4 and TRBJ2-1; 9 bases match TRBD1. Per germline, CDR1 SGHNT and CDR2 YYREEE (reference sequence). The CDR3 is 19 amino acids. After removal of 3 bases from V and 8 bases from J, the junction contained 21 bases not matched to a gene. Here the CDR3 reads CASSSLSTGGKVFEDEQFF. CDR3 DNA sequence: TGTGCCAGCAGCTCCTTAAGTACAGGGGGCAAGGTTTTTGAGGATGAGCAGTTCTTC.

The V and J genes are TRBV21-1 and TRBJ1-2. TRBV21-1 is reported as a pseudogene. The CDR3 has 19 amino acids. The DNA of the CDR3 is TGTGCCAGCAGCAAAGAAGCGAGGGTACAATGTCTGACCCAAAATGGCTACACCTTC. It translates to CASSKEARVQCLTQNGYTF.

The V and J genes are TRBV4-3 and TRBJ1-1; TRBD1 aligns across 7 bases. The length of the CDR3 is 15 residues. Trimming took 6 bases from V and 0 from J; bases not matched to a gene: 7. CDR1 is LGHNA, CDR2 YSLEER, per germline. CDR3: CASRLYTGVNTEAFF. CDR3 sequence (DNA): TGCGCCAGCAGACTTTATACAGGGGTGAACACTGAAGCTTTCTTT.

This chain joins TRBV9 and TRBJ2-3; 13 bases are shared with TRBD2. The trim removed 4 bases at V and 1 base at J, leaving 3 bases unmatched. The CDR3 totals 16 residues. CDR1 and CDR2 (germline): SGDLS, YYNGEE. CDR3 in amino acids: CASSLGTSGGTDTQYF. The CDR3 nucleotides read TGTGCCAGCAGCCTTGGGACTAGCGGGGGCACAGATACGCAGTATTTT. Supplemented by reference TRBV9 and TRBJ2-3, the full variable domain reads DSGVTQTPKHLITATGQRVTLRCSPRSGDLSVYWYQQSLDQGLQFLIQYYNGEERAKGNILERFSAQQFPDLHSELNLSSLELGDSALYFCASSLGTSGGTDTQYFGPGTRLTVL.

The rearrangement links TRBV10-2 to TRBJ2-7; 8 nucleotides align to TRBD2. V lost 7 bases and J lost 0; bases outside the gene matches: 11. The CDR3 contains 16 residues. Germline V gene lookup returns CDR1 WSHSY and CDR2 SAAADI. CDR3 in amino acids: CASTVFGGGSSYEQYF. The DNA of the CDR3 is TGCGCCAGCACCGTTTTTGGCGGGGGGAGCTCCTACGAGCAGTACTTC.

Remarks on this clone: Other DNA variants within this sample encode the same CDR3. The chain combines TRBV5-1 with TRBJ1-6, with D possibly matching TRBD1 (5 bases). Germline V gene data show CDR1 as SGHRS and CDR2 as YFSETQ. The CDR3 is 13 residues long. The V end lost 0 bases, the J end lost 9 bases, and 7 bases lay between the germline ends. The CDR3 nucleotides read TGCGCCAGCAGCTTGGCGGGGCTTTCACCCCTCCACTTT. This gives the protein CASSLAGLSPLHF.

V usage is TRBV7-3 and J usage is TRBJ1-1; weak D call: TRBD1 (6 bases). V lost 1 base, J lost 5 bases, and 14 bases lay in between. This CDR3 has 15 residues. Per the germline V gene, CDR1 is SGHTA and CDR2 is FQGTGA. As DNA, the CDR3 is TGTGCCAGCAGCTTAAAGGCAGGGGTACGGACTGAAGCTTTCTTT. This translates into CASSLKAGVRTEAFF.

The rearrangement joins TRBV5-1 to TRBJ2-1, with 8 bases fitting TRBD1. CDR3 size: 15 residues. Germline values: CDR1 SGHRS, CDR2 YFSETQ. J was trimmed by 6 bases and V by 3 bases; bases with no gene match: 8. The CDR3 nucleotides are TGCGCCAGCAGCTCTACCGGGACAGGAAGCAATGAGCAGTTCTTC. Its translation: CASSSTGTGSNEQFF.

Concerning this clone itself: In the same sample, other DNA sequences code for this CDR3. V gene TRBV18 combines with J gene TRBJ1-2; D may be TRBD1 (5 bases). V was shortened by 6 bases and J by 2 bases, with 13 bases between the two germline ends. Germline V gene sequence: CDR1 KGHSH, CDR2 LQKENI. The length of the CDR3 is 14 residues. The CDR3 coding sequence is TGTGCCAGCTCGCCAGGGATCCCCAACTATGGCTACACCTTC. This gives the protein CASSPGIPNYGYTF.

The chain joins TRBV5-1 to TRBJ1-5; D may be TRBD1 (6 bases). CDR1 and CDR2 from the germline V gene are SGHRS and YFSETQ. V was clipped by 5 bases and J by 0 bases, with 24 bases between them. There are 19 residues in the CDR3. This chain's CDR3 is CASSSGTRSKLYSNQPQHF. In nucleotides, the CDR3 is TGCGCCAGCAGTTCCGGGACACGAAGCAAATTGTATAGCAATCAGCCCCAGCATTTT.

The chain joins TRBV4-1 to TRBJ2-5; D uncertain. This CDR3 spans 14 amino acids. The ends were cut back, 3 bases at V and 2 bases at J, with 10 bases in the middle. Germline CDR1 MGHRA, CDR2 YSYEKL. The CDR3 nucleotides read TGCGCCAGCAGCCAGCCGACGGAACAAGAGACCCAGTACTTC. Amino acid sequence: CASSQPTEQETQYF.

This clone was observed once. The CDR3 nucleotides read TGCGCCAGCAGCACCGGGACTAGCGGGGGGGCCCCAGAGACCCAGTACTTC. Protein: CASSTGTSGGAPETQYF. This rearrangement joins TRBV5-1 to TRBJ2-5; the match to TRBD2 covers 16 bases. The J segment lost 4 bases and the V segment lost 4 bases, leaving 7 bases of the junction unmatched. The CDR3 runs 17 residues. Germline V gene data show CDR1 as SGHRS and CDR2 as YFSETQ.

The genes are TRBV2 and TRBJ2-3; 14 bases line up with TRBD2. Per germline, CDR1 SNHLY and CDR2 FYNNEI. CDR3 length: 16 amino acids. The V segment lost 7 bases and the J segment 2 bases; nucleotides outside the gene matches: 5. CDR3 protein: CASTLTSGRATDTQYF. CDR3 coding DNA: TGTGCCAGCACCCTGACTAGCGGGAGGGCCACAGATACGCAGTATTTT.

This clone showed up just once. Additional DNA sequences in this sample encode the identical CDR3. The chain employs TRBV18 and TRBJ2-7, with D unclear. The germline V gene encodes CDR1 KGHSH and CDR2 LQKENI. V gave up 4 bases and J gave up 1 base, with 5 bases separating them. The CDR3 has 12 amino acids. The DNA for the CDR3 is TGTGCCAGCTCACAAGGGTCCTACGAGCAGTACTTC. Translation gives CASSQGSYEQYF. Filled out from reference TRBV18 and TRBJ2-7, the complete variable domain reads NAGVMQNPRHLVRRRGQEARLRCSPMKGHSHVYWYRQLPEEGLKFMVYLQKENIIDESGMPKERFSAEFPKEGPSILRIQQVVRGDSAAYFCASSQGSYEQYFGPGTRLTVT.

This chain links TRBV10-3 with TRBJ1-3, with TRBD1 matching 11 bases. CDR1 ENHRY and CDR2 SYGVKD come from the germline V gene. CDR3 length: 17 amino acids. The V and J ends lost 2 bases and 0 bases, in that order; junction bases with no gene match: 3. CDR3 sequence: CAISEGTGGRSGNTIYF. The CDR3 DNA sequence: TGTGCCATCAGTGAGGGGACAGGGGGTCGCTCTGGAAACACCATATATTTT.

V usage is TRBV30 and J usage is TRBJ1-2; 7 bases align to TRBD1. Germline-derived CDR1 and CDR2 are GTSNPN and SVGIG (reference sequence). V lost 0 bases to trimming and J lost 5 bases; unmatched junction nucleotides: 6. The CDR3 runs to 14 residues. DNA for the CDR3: TGTGCCTGGAGTGTCCAGGGGGTACGGTATGGCTACACCTTC. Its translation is CAWSVQGVRYGYTF.

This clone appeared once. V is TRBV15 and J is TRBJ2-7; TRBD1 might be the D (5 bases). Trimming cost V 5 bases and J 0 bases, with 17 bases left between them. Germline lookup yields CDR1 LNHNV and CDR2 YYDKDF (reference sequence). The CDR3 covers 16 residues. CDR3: CATSSENRRISYEQYF. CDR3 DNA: TGTGCCACCAGCTCAGAGAACAGGCGTATCTCCTACGAGCAGTACTTC.

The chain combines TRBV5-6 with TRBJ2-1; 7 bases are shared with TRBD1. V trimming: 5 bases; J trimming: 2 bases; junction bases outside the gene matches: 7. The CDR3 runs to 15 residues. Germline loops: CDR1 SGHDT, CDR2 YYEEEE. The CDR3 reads CASSKRDSPYNEQFF. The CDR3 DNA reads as TGTGCCAGCAGTAAGAGGGACAGTCCCTACAATGAGCAGTTCTTC. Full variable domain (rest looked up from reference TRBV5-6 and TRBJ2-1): DAGVTQSPTHLIKTRGQQVTLRCSPKSGHDTVSWYQQALGQGPQFIFQYYEEEERQRGNFPDRFSGHQFPNYSSELNVNALLLGDSALYLCASSKRDSPYNEQFFGPGTRLTVL.

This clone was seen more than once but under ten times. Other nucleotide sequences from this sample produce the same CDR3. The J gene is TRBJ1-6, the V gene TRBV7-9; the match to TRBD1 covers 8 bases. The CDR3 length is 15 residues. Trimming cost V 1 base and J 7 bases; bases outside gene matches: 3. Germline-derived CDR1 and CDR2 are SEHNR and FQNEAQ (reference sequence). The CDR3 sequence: CASSLDQGANSPLHF. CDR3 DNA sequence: TGTGCCAGCAGCTTAGATCAGGGGGCCAATTCACCCCTCCACTTT.

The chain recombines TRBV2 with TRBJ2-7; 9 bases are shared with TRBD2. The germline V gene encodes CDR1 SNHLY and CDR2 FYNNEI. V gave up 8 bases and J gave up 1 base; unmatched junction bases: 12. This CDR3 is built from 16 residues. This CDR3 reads CASRPGLALLSYEQYF. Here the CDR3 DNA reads TGTGCCAGCCGTCCGGGACTAGCTCTTCTTTCCTACGAGCAGTACTTC.

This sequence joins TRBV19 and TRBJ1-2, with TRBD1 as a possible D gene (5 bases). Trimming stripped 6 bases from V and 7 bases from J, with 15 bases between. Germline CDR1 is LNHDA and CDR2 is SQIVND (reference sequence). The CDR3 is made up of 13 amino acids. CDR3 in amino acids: CASSPRDWPGYTF. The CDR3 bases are TGTGCCAGTAGCCCGCGGGACTGGCCTGGCTACACCTTC.

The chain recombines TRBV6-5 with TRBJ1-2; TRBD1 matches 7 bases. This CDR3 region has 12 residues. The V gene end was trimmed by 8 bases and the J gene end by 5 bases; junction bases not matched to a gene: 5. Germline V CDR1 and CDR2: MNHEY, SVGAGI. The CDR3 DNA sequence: TGTGCCAGCCTATCGACAGGGTATGGCTACACCTTC. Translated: CASLSTGYGYTF.

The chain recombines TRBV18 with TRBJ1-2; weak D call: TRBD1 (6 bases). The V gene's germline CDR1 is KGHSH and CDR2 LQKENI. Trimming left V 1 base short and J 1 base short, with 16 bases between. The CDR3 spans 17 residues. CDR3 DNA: TGTGCCAGCTCACCACTTTTGCCAGGGGATGATAACTATGGCTACACCTTC. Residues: CASSPLLPGDDNYGYTF.

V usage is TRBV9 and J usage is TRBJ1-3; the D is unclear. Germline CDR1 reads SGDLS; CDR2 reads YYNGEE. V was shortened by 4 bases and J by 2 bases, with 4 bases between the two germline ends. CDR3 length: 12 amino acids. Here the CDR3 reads CASSHPGNTIYF. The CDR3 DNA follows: TGTGCCAGCAGCCACCCTGGAAACACCATATATTTT.

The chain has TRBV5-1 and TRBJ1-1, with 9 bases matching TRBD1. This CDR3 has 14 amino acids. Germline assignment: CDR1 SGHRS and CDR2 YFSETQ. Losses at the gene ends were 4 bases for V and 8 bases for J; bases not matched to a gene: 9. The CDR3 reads CASSAPTGTGEAFF. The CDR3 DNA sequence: TGCGCCAGCAGCGCCCCTACCGGGACAGGGGAAGCTTTCTTT.

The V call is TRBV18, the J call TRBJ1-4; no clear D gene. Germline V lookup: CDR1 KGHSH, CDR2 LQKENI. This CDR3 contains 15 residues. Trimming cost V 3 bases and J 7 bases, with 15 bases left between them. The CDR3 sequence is CASSPPGLGGEKLFF. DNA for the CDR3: TGTGCCAGCTCACCGCCCGGCCTAGGAGGTGAAAAACTGTTTTTT.

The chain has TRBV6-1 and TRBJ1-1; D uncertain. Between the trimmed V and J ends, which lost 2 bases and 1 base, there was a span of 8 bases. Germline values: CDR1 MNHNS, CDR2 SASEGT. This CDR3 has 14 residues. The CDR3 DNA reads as TGTGCCAGCAGTGAAACGGCAAAGAACACTGAAGCTTTCTTT. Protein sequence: CASSETAKNTEAFF.

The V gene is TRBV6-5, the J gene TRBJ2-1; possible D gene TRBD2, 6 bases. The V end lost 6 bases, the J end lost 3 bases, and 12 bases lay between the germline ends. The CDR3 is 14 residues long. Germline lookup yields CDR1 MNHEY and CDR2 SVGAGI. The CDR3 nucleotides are TGTGCCAGCAGCCCCCCGGGGGTCTACAATGAGCAGTTCTTC. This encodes CASSPPGVYNEQFF.

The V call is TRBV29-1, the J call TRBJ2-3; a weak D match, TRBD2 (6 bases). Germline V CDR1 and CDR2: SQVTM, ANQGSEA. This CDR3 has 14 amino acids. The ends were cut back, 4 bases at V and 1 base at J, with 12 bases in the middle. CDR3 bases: TGCAGCGTTGTTCGGGGGTCTGGCACAGATACGCAGTATTTT. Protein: CSVVRGSGTDTQYF.